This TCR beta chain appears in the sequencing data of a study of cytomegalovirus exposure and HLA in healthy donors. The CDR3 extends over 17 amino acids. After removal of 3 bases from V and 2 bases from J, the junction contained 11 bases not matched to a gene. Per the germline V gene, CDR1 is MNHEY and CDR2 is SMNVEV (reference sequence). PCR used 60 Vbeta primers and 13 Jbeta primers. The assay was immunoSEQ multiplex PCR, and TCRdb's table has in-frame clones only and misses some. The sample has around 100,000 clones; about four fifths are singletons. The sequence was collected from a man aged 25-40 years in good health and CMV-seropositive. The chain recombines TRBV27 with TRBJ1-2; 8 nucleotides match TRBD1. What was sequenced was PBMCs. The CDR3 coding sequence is TGTGCCAGCAGTTTGGATCGAAGGACAGGGCGGAACTATGGCTACACCTTC. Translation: CASSLDRRTGRNYGYTF.